This TCR beta chain appears in the sequencing data of a study of T cells in Graves' hyperthyroidism and ophthalmopathy. Study results and limitations: The model's output predicted ophthalmopathy at a median of 6.5 months prior to onset.

Amplification yielded TCR beta CDR3 regions, with RNA transcripts as the source. The HTBI set primed first-round TCR CDR3 RT-PCR. TCRdb re-analysed the multiplex PCR reads in MiXCR, keeping a single row per CDR3 protein. The sample contains roughly 240,000 distinct CDR3 sequences, 24% of which appear only once. Germline CDR1 MNHEY, CDR2 SVGEGT. The CDR3 extends over 13 amino acids. Trimming removed 2 bases at V and 5 bases at J, with 6 bases between. Many counts were recorded for this clonotype. The antigen remains unidentified. In the ophthalmopathy cohort, Clinical Activity Score was at least 3, NOSPECS grade at least 4, and duration under 3 months.

The sample was blood. This chain joins TRBV6-2 or TRBV6-3 and TRBJ2-2; D gene unclear. The clonotype originates from a woman aged 40 to 50 with Graves' ophthalmopathy. CDR3 region: CASSYARTGELFF. CDR3 sequence (DNA): TGTGCCAGCAGTTACGCCCGTACCGGGGAGCTGTTTTTT.